This paragraph reports one TCR beta chain. Under the authors' procedure: Counts of nucleated cells, estimated from reference gene primer amplification, were obtained. Assay used: immunoSEQ multiplex PCR; TCRdb lists only in-frame clones, some missing. The V and J calls and clone size were taken over from that table, and D and trimming were inferred from the DNA. This repertoire shows 85,000 to 110,000 clones, roughly nine tenths found once; its top ten account for around 3.3%. This record belongs to a study of blood T cell repertoires in COVID-19. In the study overall: Acute and convalescent COVID-19 samples came from the United States, Italy and Spain. In each case, the material was cDNA or gDNA derived from T cells, B-cell-depleted T cells, or PBMCs.

The CDR3 runs 14 residues. Germline CDR1 and CDR2: LNHNV and YYDKDF (reference sequence). V shed 4 bases, J shed 8 bases, and the junction held 8 bases outside the gene matches. Sequencing used peripheral blood. V is TRBV15 and J is TRBJ1-2, with TRBD1 matching over 9 bases. This TCR was sampled from a man aged 50-59 years in a cohort sampled during active COVID-19. This CDR3 reads CATSKAQGAGGYTF. Written as DNA, the CDR3 is TGTGCCACCAGCAAAGCACAGGGGGCAGGAGGCTACACCTTC.